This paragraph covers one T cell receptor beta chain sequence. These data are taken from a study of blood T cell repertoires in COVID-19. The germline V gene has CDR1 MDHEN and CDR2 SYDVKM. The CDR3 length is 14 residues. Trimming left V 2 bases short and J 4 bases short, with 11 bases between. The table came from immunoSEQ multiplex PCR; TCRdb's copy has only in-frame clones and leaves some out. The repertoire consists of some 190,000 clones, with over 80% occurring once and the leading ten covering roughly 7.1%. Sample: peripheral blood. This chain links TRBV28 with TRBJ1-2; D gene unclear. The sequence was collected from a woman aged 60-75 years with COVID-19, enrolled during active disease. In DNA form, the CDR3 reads TGTGCCAGCAGTTTACCTACTCTGCCCTATGGCTACACCTTC. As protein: CASSLPTLPYGYTF.